A single sample gave rise to the 5 T cell receptor beta chains below, sequenced in a study of blood T cell repertoires in COVID-19. This table comes from immunoSEQ multiplex PCR, and its TCRdb copy is limited to in-frame clones, with some not included. This table has fewer than 250,000 clones, 75% to 90% appearing once. The sample taken for sequencing was PBMCs or T cells enriched from blood (not recorded which). The receptors come from a woman in her twenties or thirties who had been exposed to COVID-19.

This clone showed up just once. V is TRBV18 and J is TRBJ1-5; D perhaps matches TRBD1 (5 bases). The V end lost 2 bases, the J end lost 5 bases, and 13 bases lay between the germline ends. The CDR3 runs to 15 residues. Germline V lookup: CDR1 KGHSH, CDR2 LQKENI. Here the CDR3 DNA reads TGTGCCAGCTCACCAGGTACAGGAGAGTATCAGCCCCAGCATTTT. Its protein product is CASSPGTGEYQPQHF.

The chain links TRBV13 to TRBJ1-1, with a tentative D call TRBD1 (6 bases). The CDR3 covers 15 residues. V dropped 5 bases and J dropped 4 bases, with 17 bases sitting between them. Germline values: CDR1 PRHDT, CDR2 FYEKMQ (reference sequence). The CDR3 DNA follows: TGTGCCAGCAGCCTCGCAGGCCAACAGGGCACTGAAGCTTTCTTT. This encodes CASSLAGQQGTEAFF.

Details on this clone: The junction and the germline gene differ at one end; a read error may be behind it. The chain links TRBV7-9 to TRBJ2-2; 9 nucleotides align to TRBD2. The CDR3 runs 17 residues. From germline, CDR1 is SEHNR and CDR2 FQNEAQ (reference sequence). This chain's CDR3 is CASSLTLGLANTGELFF. As DNA, the CDR3 is TGTGCCAGCAGTTTGACCCTCGGACTAGCGAATACCGGGGAGCTGTTTTTT.

This rearrangement joins TRBV30 to TRBJ1-1; 7 bases match TRBD1. J was trimmed by 5 bases and V by 1 base; bases with no gene match: 4. The CDR3 runs 13 residues. Germline loops: CDR1 GTSNPN, CDR2 SVGIG (reference sequence). The CDR3 DNA is TGTGCCTGGAGTGAATCAGGGGGGACTGAAGCTTTCTTT. Residues: CAWSESGGTEAFF.

The rearrangement uses TRBV7-9 and TRBJ2-2; 9 bases line up with TRBD2. CDR1 SEHNR and CDR2 FQNEAQ come from the germline V gene (reference sequence). V was pared by 7 bases and J by 7 bases, with 10 bases of the junction left unmatched. The CDR3 totals 15 residues. Here the CDR3 reads CASTKAGGRGGELFF. The CDR3 region has the DNA TGTGCCAGCACAAAAGCGGGAGGCCGCGGCGGGGAGCTGTTTTTT.